These 21 T cell receptor beta chains originate from one sample sequenced in a study of blood T cells in healthy people across ages. For the second PCR, which ran for about 7 to 11 cycles, a sample-barcoded 5' primer and a J-beta primer mix were used. TCRdb re-called the 5' RACE reads with MiXCR, one entry per CDR3 protein. The sample consists of about 930,000 distinct CDR3 sequences, approximately 32% of them appearing once. These data were also filed under a second study, of T cells of mothers and their children.

Sequencing was done on a sample of blood. The receptor source for this set is a woman in her thirties or forties in good health.

CDR3 sequence reads: CASRTPGRRTDTQYF. DNA for the CDR3: TGTGCCAGCAGAACTCCGGGACGGCGCACAGATACGCAGTATTTT. The chain combines TRBV28 with TRBJ2-3; D might be TRBD1 or TRBD2, each matching 5 bases. CDR3 size: 15 residues. The V gene lost 6 bases and the J gene lost 1 base, with 14 bases spanning the gap. Germline CDR1 MDHEN, CDR2 SYDVKM.

This clonotype has more than one count but fewer than ten. A read error may account for a junction end that differs from germline. The rearrangement uses TRBV7-9 and TRBJ1-2, with D unresolved. Germline CDR1 reads SEHNR; CDR2 reads FQNEAQ (reference sequence). There are 12 residues in the CDR3. The CDR3 sequence: CTSSLEGYGYTF. The CDR3 DNA reads TGTACCAGCAGCTTAGAGGGATACGGCTACACCTTC. Variable domain in full (rest from reference TRBV7-9 and TRBJ1-2): DTGVSQNPRHKITKRGQNVTFRCDPISEHNRLYWYRQTLGQGPEFLTYFQNEAQLEKSRLLSDRFSAERPKGSFSTLEIQRTEQGDSAMYLCTSSLEGYGYTFGSGTRLTVV.

The chain carries TRBV12-5 and TRBJ2-1, with 8 bases that match TRBD1. The J call is uncertain, as TRBJ2-7 better fits the DNA end. The CDR3 is made up of 14 amino acids. Germline V gene lookup returns CDR1 LGHNT and CDR2 FRNRAP. The CDR3 region has the DNA TGTGCTAGTGGTTTAGGGACAGGTTGGAATGAGCAGTACTTC. It specifies CASGLGTGWNEQYF.

The sample holds a few counts of this clonotype. The chain recombines TRBV20-1 with TRBJ2-5, with D uncertain. The length of the CDR3 is 17 residues. Trimming left V 2 bases short and J 5 bases short, with 24 bases between. Germline V gene data show CDR1 as DFQATT and CDR2 as SNEGSKA (reference sequence). CDR3 DNA: TGCAGTGCTAGAAGTTCGCAGAGAGGCCAGCTGGGGGAGACCCAGTACTTC. As protein: CSARSSQRGQLGETQYF.

CDR3 loop: CASSVGSGLLGDEQFF. The CDR3, as DNA: TGTGCCAGCAGCGTAGGTTCGGGACTCCTTGGCGATGAGCAGTTCTTC. The rearrangement joins TRBV9 to TRBJ2-1, with D perhaps TRBD2 (6 bases). The CDR3 covers 16 residues. Trimming took off 0 bases at V and 8 bases at J, with 18 bases between the two ends. CDR1 is SGDLS and CDR2 is YYNGEE in the germline V gene.

Regarding this clonotype: One junction end does not reproduce the germline sequence, and a read error may be involved. The chain employs TRBV28 and TRBJ2-1, with D perhaps TRBD2 (7 bases). CDR1 is MDHEN, CDR2 SYDVKM, per germline. CDR3 length equals 14 residues. This chain's CDR3 is CAGSSGDYYNEQFF. The CDR3 region has the DNA TGTGCCGGCAGTTCAGGGGACTATTACAATGAGCAGTTCTTC.

This clonotype was detected many times. The rearrangement uses TRBV4-2 and TRBJ2-7; 10 bases are shared with TRBD1. Per germline, CDR1 LGHNA and CDR2 YNFKEQ. V was clipped by 3 bases and J by 4 bases; unmatched bases: 3. The CDR3 is 14 amino acids. The CDR3 nucleotides are TGTGCCAGCAGCCAGGACAGGGGGAGATACGAGCAGTACTTC. Amino acid sequence: CASSQDRGRYEQYF.

A few counts support this clonotype. The chain combines TRBV6-4 with TRBJ2-3, with 10 bases matching TRBD2. With 6 bases clipped from V and 4 bases from J, the junction kept 7 bases outside the gene matches. The CDR3 consists of 15 residues. Germline V CDR1 and CDR2: MRHNA, SNTAGT. The DNA of the CDR3 is TGTGCCAGCAGCGAAGAGCGGGGGGGCCCAGATACGCAGTATTTT. This codes for CASSEERGGPDTQYF.

This clonotype was seen many times. V and J are TRBV27 and TRBJ2-7; 14 bases match TRBD2. The germline gives CDR1 MNHEY, CDR2 SMNVEV (reference sequence). This CDR3 has 18 amino acids. V lost 0 bases and J lost 2; bases outside the gene matches: 6. CDR3 in amino acids: CASSLSTGLAGVAYEQYF. CDR3 coding DNA: TGTGCCAGCAGTTTATCGACGGGACTAGCGGGGGTAGCCTACGAGCAGTACTTC.

The V and J genes are TRBV5-1 and TRBJ1-2; perhaps TRBD1 as D (6 bases). This CDR3 spans 13 amino acids. Per germline, CDR1 SGHRS and CDR2 YFSETQ. Between the trimmed V and J ends, which lost 4 bases and 6 bases, there was a span of 13 bases. In nucleotides, the CDR3 is TGCGCCAGCAGCCCGGACGGGGGCCATGGCTACACCTTC. As protein: CASSPDGGHGYTF. Full variable domain (outside the CDR3, taken from reference TRBV5-1 and TRBJ1-2): KAGVTQTPRYLIKTRGQQVTLSCSPISGHRSVSWYQQTPGQGLQFLFEYFSETQRNKGNFPGRFSGRQFSNSRSEMNVSTLELGDSALYLCASSPDGGHGYTFGSGTRLTVV.

This rearrangement joins TRBV20-1 to TRBJ1-2; D unresolved. Trimming cost V 4 bases and J 4 bases, with 22 bases left between them. CDR1 and CDR2 (germline): DFQATT, SNEGSKA (reference sequence). The CDR3 is made up of 16 amino acids. CDR3 in DNA: TGCAGTGCTACCGCTATGACACCTAATGACCCCTATGGCTACACCTTC. Translation: CSATAMTPNDPYGYTF.

This clonotype was observed at least ten times. CDR3 sequence reads: CASSQPDTTGDNEQFF. CDR3 sequence (DNA): TGCGCCAGCAGCCAACCGGACACCACTGGGGACAATGAGCAGTTCTTC. The V and J genes are TRBV4-3 and TRBJ2-1, with D tentatively TRBD1 (5 bases). Looked up from germline, CDR1 is LGHNA and CDR2 is YSLEER. V lost 2 bases and J lost 5, with 16 bases in between. This CDR3 has 16 residues.

This chain joins TRBV27 and TRBJ2-1; 9 bases are shared with TRBD1. In germline, CDR1 is MNHEY, CDR2 SMNVEV (reference sequence). The CDR3 is made up of 14 amino acids. V lost 6 bases and J lost 10; bases outside the gene matches: 10. Here the CDR3 reads CASREQGAWGEQFF. CDR3 in DNA: TGTGCCAGCAGAGAACAGGGGGCGTGGGGAGAGCAGTTCTTC.

This clonotype was counted a few times. The J gene is TRBJ2-7, the V gene TRBV5-1; unclear D gene. The CDR3 is 11 residues long. Germline loops: CDR1 SGHRS, CDR2 YFSETQ. The V and J ends lost 1 base and 6 bases respectively, with 5 bases between them. The CDR3 sequence: CASSLNSEQYF. The DNA for the CDR3 is TGCGCCAGCAGCTTGAACAGCGAGCAGTACTTC.

Note on this clonotype: This may be a read error: a much more frequent sequence differs by one nucleotide. The chain recombines TRBV7-8 with TRBJ2-7, with TRBD1 as a possible D gene (5 bases). With 4 bases removed from V and 0 bases from J, the gap between germline ends came to 10 bases. In germline, CDR1 is SGHVS, CDR2 FQNEAQ. The CDR3 spans 14 residues. CDR3 loop: CASSCDRNSYEQYF. The CDR3 DNA follows: TGTGCCAGCAGCTGCGACAGAAACTCCTACGAGCAGTACTTC.

About this clonotype itself: The conserved closing phenylalanine or tryptophan is absent in this CDR3, likely reflecting a read error. J is TRBJ1-5 and V is TRBV7-8, with D uncertain. CDR1 SGHVS and CDR2 FQNEAQ come from the germline V gene. The CDR3 consists of 14 residues. Trimming took 2 bases from V and 6 from J, leaving 11 bases between them. This chain's CDR3 is CASSLRESGQPQHC. CDR3 bases: TGTGCCAGCAGCTTACGCGAGAGTGGTCAGCCCCAGCATTGT.

This clonotype has at least ten counts. This chain links TRBV7-2 with TRBJ2-1; no firm D call. Trimming shortened V by 1 base and J by 9 bases, and 10 bases separated the two germline ends. Germline CDR1 and CDR2: SGHTA and FQGNSA. This CDR3 is built from 13 residues. DNA of the CDR3: TGTGCCAGCAGCTTAGGGACGGTCGGTGAGCAGTTCTTC. Amino acids: CASSLGTVGEQFF.

V gene TRBV11-2 combines with J gene TRBJ2-3; D is ambiguous. The V gene's germline CDR1 is SGHAT and CDR2 FQNNGV. The V end was cut by 0 bases, the J end by 0 bases, with 7 bases between. The CDR3 is 15 amino acids. The CDR3 here is CASSLDIGSTDTQYF. CDR3 nucleotides: TGTGCCAGCAGCTTAGATATTGGTAGCACAGATACGCAGTATTTT. Filled out from reference TRBV11-2 and TRBJ2-3, the complete variable domain reads EAGVAQSPRYKIIEKRQSVAFWCNPISGHATLYWYQQILGQGPKLLIQFQNNGVVDDSQLPKDRFSAERLKGVDSTLKIQPAKLEDSAVYLCASSLDIGSTDTQYFGPGTRLTVL.

The gene calls are TRBV7-9 and TRBJ1-2; tentatively, D is TRBD1 (5 bases). Trimming stripped 6 bases from V and 7 bases from J, with 15 bases between. Germline lookup yields CDR1 SEHNR and CDR2 FQNEAQ (reference sequence). CDR3 length equals 13 residues. CDR3 coding DNA: TGTGCCAGCAGGCTCCCCCTGGGGGGTGGCTACACCTTC. As protein: CASRLPLGGGYTF.

Note on this clonotype: The junction shows a germline mismatch at one end, possibly a read error. The chain links TRBV7-2 to TRBJ1-2; D is possibly TRBD1 (6 bases). CDR3 length: 14 residues. CDR1 SGHTA and CDR2 FQGNSA come from the germline V gene. The chain's CDR3 is CAGSPGTKGNGYTF. CDR3 DNA sequence: TGTGCCGGCAGCCCCGGGACAAAAGGAAATGGCTACACCTTC.

This clonotype showed up just a few times. This chain uses TRBV28 with TRBJ1-4; 10 bases are shared with TRBD1. Per the germline V gene, CDR1 is MDHEN and CDR2 is SYDVKM. The CDR3 length is 15 residues. J gave up 7 bases and V 4 bases, and 6 bases lay outside the gene matches. CDR3 residues: CASSSRQGASEKLFF. CDR3 coding DNA: TGTGCCAGCAGTTCACGACAGGGGGCGAGTGAAAAACTGTTTTTT.